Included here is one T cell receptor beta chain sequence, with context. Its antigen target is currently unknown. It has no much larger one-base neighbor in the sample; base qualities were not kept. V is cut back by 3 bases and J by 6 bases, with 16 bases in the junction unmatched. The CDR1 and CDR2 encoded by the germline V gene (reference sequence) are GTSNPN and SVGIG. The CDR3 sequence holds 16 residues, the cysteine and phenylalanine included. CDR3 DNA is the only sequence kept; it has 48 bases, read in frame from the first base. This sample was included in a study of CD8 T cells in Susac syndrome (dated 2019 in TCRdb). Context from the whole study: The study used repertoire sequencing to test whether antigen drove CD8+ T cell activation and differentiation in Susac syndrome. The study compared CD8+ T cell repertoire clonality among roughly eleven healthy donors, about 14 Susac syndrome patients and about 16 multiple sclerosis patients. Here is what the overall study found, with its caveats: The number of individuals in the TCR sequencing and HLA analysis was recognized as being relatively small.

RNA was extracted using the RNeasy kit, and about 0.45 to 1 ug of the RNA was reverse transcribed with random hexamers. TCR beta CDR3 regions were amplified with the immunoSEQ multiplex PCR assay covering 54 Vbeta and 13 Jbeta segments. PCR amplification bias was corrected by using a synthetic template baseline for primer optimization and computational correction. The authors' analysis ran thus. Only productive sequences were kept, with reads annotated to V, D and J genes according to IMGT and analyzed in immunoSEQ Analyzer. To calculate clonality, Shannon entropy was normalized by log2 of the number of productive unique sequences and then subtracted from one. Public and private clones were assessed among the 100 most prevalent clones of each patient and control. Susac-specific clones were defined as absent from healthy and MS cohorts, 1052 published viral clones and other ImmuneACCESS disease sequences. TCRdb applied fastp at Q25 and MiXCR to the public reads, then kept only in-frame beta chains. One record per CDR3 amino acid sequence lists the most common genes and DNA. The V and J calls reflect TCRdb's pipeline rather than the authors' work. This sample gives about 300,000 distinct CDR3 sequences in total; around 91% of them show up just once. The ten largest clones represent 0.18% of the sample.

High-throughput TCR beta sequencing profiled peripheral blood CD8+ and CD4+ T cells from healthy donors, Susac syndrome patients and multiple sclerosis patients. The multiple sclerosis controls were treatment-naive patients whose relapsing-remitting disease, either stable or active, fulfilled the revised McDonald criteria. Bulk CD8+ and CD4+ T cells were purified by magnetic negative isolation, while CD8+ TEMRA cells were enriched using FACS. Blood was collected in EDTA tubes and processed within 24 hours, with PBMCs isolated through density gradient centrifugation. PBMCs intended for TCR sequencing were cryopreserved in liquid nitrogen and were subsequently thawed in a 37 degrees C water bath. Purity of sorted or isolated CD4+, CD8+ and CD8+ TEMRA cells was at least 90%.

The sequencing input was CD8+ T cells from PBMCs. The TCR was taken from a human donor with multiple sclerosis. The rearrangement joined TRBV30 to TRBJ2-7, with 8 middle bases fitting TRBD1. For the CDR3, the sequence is CAWSPNRGYGYLEQYF. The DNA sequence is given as TGTGCCTGGAGCCCAAACAGGGGGTATGGGTATCTCGAGCAGTACTTC.